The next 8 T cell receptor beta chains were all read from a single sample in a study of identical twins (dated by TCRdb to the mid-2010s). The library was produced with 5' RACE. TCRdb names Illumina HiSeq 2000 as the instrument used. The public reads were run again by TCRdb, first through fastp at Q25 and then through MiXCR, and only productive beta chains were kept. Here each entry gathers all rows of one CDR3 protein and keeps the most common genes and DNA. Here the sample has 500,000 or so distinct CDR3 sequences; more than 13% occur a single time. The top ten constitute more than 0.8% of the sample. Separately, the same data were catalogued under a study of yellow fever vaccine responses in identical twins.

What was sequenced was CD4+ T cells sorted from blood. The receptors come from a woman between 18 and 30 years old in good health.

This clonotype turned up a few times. DNA for the CDR3: TGCAGTGCTAGGACCCGGGACAGCTCCTACGAGCAGTACTTC. Amino acid sequence: CSARTRDSSYEQYF. The chain joins TRBV20-1 to TRBJ2-7, with TRBD1 matching over 7 bases. The CDR3 runs 14 residues. From germline, CDR1 is DFQATT and CDR2 SNEGSKA (reference sequence). Unmatched junction bases numbered 5, after V lost 3 bases and J lost 0 bases.

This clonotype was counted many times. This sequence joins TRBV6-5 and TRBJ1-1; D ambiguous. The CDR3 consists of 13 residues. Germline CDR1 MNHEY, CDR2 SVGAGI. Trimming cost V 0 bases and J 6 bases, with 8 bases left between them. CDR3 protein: CASSYSGQPEAFF. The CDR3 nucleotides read TGTGCCAGCAGTTACTCCGGCCAGCCTGAAGCTTTCTTT.

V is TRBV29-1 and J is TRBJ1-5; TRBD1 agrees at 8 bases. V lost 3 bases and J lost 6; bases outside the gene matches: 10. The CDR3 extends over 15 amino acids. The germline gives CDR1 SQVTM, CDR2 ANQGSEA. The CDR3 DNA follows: TGCAGCGTTGAGGTCTCAGGGGGCTTGGGTCAGCCCCAGCATTTT. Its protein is CSVEVSGGLGQPQHF.

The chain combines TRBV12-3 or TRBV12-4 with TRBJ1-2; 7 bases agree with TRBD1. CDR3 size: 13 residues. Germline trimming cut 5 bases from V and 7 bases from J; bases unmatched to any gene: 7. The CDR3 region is CASSRQGEGGYTF. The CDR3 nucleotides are TGTGCCAGCAGTCGTCAGGGGGAAGGTGGCTACACCTTC.

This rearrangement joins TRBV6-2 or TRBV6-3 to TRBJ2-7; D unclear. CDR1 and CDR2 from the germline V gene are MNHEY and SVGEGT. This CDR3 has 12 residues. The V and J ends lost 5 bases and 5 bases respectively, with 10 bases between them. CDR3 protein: CASSAPGHEQYF. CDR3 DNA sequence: TGTGCCAGCAGTGCCCCTGGACACGAGCAGTACTTC.

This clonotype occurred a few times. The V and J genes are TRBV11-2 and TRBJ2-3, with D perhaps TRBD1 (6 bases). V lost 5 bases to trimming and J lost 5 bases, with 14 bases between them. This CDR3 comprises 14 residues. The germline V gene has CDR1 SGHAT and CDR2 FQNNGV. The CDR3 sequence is CASSPRQVQDTQYF. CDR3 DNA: TGTGCCAGCAGCCCGAGACAGGTCCAAGATACGCAGTATTTT.

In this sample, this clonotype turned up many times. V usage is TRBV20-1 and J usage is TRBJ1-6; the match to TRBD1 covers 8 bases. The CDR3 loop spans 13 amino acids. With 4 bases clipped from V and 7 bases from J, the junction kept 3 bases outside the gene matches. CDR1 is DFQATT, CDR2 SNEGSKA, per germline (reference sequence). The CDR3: CSANGQGNSPLHF. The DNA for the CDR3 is TGCAGTGCTAATGGACAGGGAAATTCACCCCTCCACTTT.

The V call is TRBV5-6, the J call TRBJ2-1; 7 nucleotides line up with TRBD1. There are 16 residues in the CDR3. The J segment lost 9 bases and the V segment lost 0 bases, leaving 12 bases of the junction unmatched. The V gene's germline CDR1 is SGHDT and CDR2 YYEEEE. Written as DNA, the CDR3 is TGTGCCAGCAGCTTGGCGGGGAGTCAGGGGGTTCCTGAGCAGTTCTTC. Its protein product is CASSLAGSQGVPEQFF.